One sample yielded the 24 T cell receptor beta chains listed below, sequenced in a study of glioma-infiltrating T cells after dendritic cell vaccination. Clones were read by immunoSEQ multiplex PCR, and TCRdb kept only the in-frame ones, dropping some. Of approximately 50,000 clones detected, around nine tenths appear once; the ten largest clones hold roughly 5.6%. The time point is: after dendritic cell vaccination, including at tumor progression/relapse. The sequencing used blood, collected after dendritic cell vaccination. These TCRs come from a human donor with glioblastoma.

The genes are TRBV7-9 and TRBJ2-7; 10 bases agree with TRBD1. V gave up 5 bases and J gave up 1 base; unmatched junction bases: 2. Germline values: CDR1 SEHNR, CDR2 FQNEAQ (reference sequence). The CDR3 extends over 14 amino acids. This CDR3 is CASSGQGDSYEQYF. The CDR3 DNA reads TGTGCCAGCAGCGGACAGGGGGATTCCTACGAGCAGTACTTC.

This rearrangement joins TRBV11-3 to TRBJ2-7; 10 nucleotides align to TRBD1. The CDR3 extends over 15 amino acids. V trimming: 5 bases; J trimming: 4 bases; junction bases outside the gene matches: 8. CDR1 is SGHNT, CDR2 YENEEA, per germline. CDR3 protein: CASSKETGGRYEQYF. The DNA for the CDR3 is TGTGCCAGCAGCAAGGAGACAGGGGGCAGGTACGAGCAGTACTTC.

The rearrangement joins TRBV6-5 to TRBJ2-7; 9 bases are shared with TRBD1. Germline V gene data show CDR1 as MNHEY and CDR2 as SVGAGI. The junction had 7 bases not matched to a gene; V was cut back by 4 bases and J by 3 bases. This CDR3 is 15 amino acids long. CDR3 bases: TGTGCCAGCAGTTCCACCGGGACAGGGCGCTACGAGCAGTACTTC. It codes for CASSSTGTGRYEQYF.

The chain joins TRBV6-1 to TRBJ1-2; 8 nucleotides match TRBD1. Germline V CDR1 and CDR2: MNHNS, SASEGT. J gave up 6 bases and V 3 bases, and 6 bases lay outside the gene matches. The CDR3 contains 14 residues. DNA of the CDR3: TGTGCCAGCAGTGATAGGGACAGGCTCCATGGCTACACCTTC. It translates to CASSDRDRLHGYTF.

V usage is TRBV19 and J usage is TRBJ2-2, with a weak D call TRBD1 (7 bases). The CDR3 covers 15 residues. V was cut by 3 bases and J by 3 bases, with 11 bases left in between. Germline loops: CDR1 LNHDA, CDR2 SQIVND (reference sequence). The DNA of the CDR3 is TGTGCCAGTAGTATCGGAGGGGGCTACACCGGGGAGCTGTTTTTT. Amino acid sequence: CASSIGGGYTGELFF. Full variable domain (remainder filled in from reference TRBV19 and TRBJ2-2): DGGITQSPKYLFRKEGQNVTLSCEQNLNHDAMYWYRQDPGQGLRLIYYSQIVNDFQKGDIAEGYSVSREKKESFPLTVTSAQKNPTAFYLCASSIGGGYTGELFFGEGSRLTVL.

For the CDR3, the DNA is TGTGCCAGCAGCGCCGCCGGGACTAGGAGGAATGAGCAGTTCTTC. It encodes CASSAAGTRRNEQFF. V is TRBV5-4 and J is TRBJ2-1, with 8 bases aligning to TRBD2. The germline gives CDR1 SGHNT, CDR2 YYREEE (reference sequence). Trimming removed 4 bases from V and 7 bases from J; junction bases left unmatched: 10. This CDR3 has 15 amino acids. Looking up the rest from reference TRBV5-4 and TRBJ2-1 gives the full variable domain: ETGVTQSPTHLIKTRGQQVTLRCSSQSGHNTVSWYQQALGQGPQFIFQYYREEENGRGNFPPRFSGLQFPNYSSELNVNALELDDSALYLCASSAAGTRRNEQFFGPGTRLTVL.

The rearrangement joins TRBV6-1 to TRBJ1-5; D gene uncertain. Deletions cut 2 bases from V and 6 bases from J, with 8 bases between. This CDR3 is built from 13 residues. Germline CDR1 and CDR2: MNHNS and SASEGT. The CDR3 DNA sequence: TGTGCCAGCAGTGAATTGGTCGGTCAGCCCCAGCATTTT. Translation gives CASSELVGQPQHF.

The chain carries TRBV6-6 and TRBJ2-7; maybe TRBD1 (6 bases). This CDR3 has 16 amino acids. Germline CDR1 reads MNHNY; CDR2 reads SVGAGI (reference sequence). Trimming took off 5 bases at V and 0 bases at J, with 17 bases between the two ends. CDR3 bases: TGTGCCAGCAGTCCTCAGGGGCTGACGAGCTCCTACGAGCAGTACTTC. Translation: CASSPQGLTSSYEQYF.

This rearrangement joins TRBV2 to TRBJ1-5; D is unresolved. The V gene's germline CDR1 is SNHLY and CDR2 FYNNEI. V was pared by 3 bases and J by 6 bases, with 21 bases between. The CDR3 length is 17 residues. In DNA form, the CDR3 reads TGTGCCAGCAGTGATGGTCCGGGATACCAAGTCGTTCAGCCCCAGCATTTT. Protein sequence: CASSDGPGYQVVQPQHF.

This chain uses TRBV10-3 with TRBJ2-2; the D gene is possibly TRBD1 (5 bases). In germline, CDR1 is ENHRY, CDR2 SYGVKD. The CDR3 is 13 residues long. Trimming removed 5 bases from V and 8 bases from J, with 12 bases in between. CDR3 sequence: CAISSQDPGELFF. The CDR3, as DNA: TGTGCCATCAGTTCACAGGACCCAGGGGAGCTGTTTTTT.

This chain joins TRBV19 and TRBJ2-5; tentative D call: TRBD2 (5 bases). Germline V gene sequence: CDR1 LNHDA, CDR2 SQIVND (reference sequence). Trimming pared 1 base from V and 5 bases from J, leaving 11 bases between. This CDR3 spans 14 amino acids. This chain's CDR3 is CASSIVGISETQYF. The CDR3 region has the DNA TGTGCCAGTAGTATAGTCGGGATATCGGAGACCCAGTACTTC. The full variable domain, with the rest looked up from reference TRBV19 and TRBJ2-5, is DGGITQSPKYLFRKEGQNVTLSCEQNLNHDAMYWYRQDPGQGLRLIYYSQIVNDFQKGDIAEGYSVSREKKESFPLTVTSAQKNPTAFYLCASSIVGISETQYFGPGTRLLVL.

V usage is TRBV7-8 and J usage is TRBJ2-7, with D maybe TRBD2 (5 bases). This CDR3 has 16 amino acids. V was trimmed by 5 bases and J by 1 base, leaving 18 bases between them. In germline, CDR1 is SGHVS, CDR2 FQNEAQ. The CDR3 is CASSKSRVPGSYEQYF. CDR3 DNA sequence: TGTGCCAGCAGCAAAAGCCGGGTCCCGGGGTCCTACGAGCAGTACTTC.

V usage is TRBV21-1 and J usage is TRBJ1-2; the table's TRBD1 call for D was not verified on the DNA. TRBV21-1 is deemed a pseudogene. The CDR3 runs to 15 residues. CDR3 coding DNA: TGTGCCAGCAGCACCCGGGACAGGGGAAACTATGGCTACACCTTC. As protein: CASSTRDRGNYGYTF.

The chain has TRBV28 and TRBJ2-4; D is unclear. Germline V gene lookup returns CDR1 MDHEN and CDR2 SYDVKM. V lost 5 bases, J lost 1 base, and 15 bases lay in between. The CDR3 has 16 residues. CDR3 DNA: TGTGCCAGCAGTCCCATCGGGTTTGGGGCCAAAAACATTCAGTACTTC. Its translation is CASSPIGFGAKNIQYF.

This chain joins TRBV28 and TRBJ2-5; the D gene is possibly TRBD1 (6 bases). This CDR3 is 14 amino acids long. V dropped 6 bases and J dropped 0 bases, with 11 bases sitting between them. Germline loops: CDR1 MDHEN, CDR2 SYDVKM. The chain's CDR3 is CASRDRGYQETQYF. For the CDR3, the DNA is TGTGCCAGCAGAGATAGGGGGTACCAAGAGACCCAGTACTTC.

J is TRBJ1-5 and V is TRBV4-1; 7 nucleotides line up with TRBD1. Germline V lookup: CDR1 MGHRA, CDR2 YSYEKL. J lost 4 bases, V lost 2 bases, and 5 bases had no gene match. The CDR3 has 15 residues. CDR3 protein: CASSQQQGTNQPQHF. The CDR3 nucleotides are TGCGCCAGCAGCCAACAACAGGGGACAAATCAGCCCCAGCATTTT.

This clone showed up just a few times. The chain links TRBV27 to TRBJ2-3, with TRBD2 identical over 11 bases. Germline trimming cut 5 bases from V and 2 bases from J; bases unmatched to any gene: 3. The length of the CDR3 is 15 residues. The germline CDR1 and CDR2 sequences are MNHEY and SMNVEV (reference sequence). The CDR3 coding sequence is TGTGCCAGCAGTATACTAGCGGGGGACACAGATACGCAGTATTTT. Protein: CASSILAGDTDTQYF.

The chain joins TRBV19 to TRBJ2-2, with 7 positions matching TRBD1. CDR3 size: 15 residues. V was clipped by 3 bases and J by 4 bases; unmatched bases: 5. Germline values: CDR1 LNHDA, CDR2 SQIVND (reference sequence). This chain's CDR3 is CASSIRGQSTGELFF. CDR3 sequence (DNA): TGTGCCAGTAGTATTAGGGGACAGTCCACCGGGGAGCTGTTTTTT.

This rearrangement joins TRBV27 to TRBJ2-7, with 8 nucleotides matching TRBD1. This CDR3 spans 15 amino acids. CDR1 is MNHEY, CDR2 SMNVEV, per germline (reference sequence). V was pared by 5 bases and J by 3 bases, with 9 bases of the junction left unmatched. The DNA of the CDR3 is TGTGCCAGCAGTCCCCCGACAGGGGAGTTCTACGAGCAGTACTTC. Amino acid sequence: CASSPPTGEFYEQYF.

This clone has just one count. The chain is built from TRBV30 and TRBJ1-5; D is uncertain. Per the germline V gene, CDR1 is GTSNPN and CDR2 is SVGIG (reference sequence). This CDR3 region has 14 residues. Trimming cost V 5 bases and J 5 bases, with 16 bases left between them. CDR3 sequence: CAWGPLSGDQPQHF. The CDR3 DNA sequence: TGTGCCTGGGGCCCCCTAAGCGGTGATCAGCCCCAGCATTTT.

DNA of the CDR3: TGCAGCGGAGAAGGGGGAGGGGAGCTGTTTTTT. Translating gives CSGEGGGELFF. V and J are TRBV29-1 and TRBJ2-2; the D gene is possibly TRBD1 (6 bases). V was cut by 7 bases and J by 8 bases, with 11 bases left in between. The CDR3 has 11 amino acids. Per the germline V gene, CDR1 is SQVTM and CDR2 is ANQGSEA.

V is TRBV7-9 and J is TRBJ1-3; maybe TRBD1 (5 bases). CDR1 and CDR2 (germline): SEHNR, FQNEAQ (reference sequence). The V end was cut by 5 bases, the J end by 3 bases, with 14 bases between. This CDR3 spans 15 amino acids. For the CDR3, the DNA is TGTGCCAGCAGCGAGCAGGGAGGAGTTGGAAACACCATATATTTT. Translated, it gives CASSEQGGVGNTIYF.

The J gene is TRBJ1-1, the V gene TRBV7-2, with D tentatively TRBD1 (6 bases). The CDR3 spans 14 residues. CDR1 and CDR2 from the germline V gene are SGHTA and FQGNSA. Deletions cut 5 bases from V and 0 bases from J, with 10 bases between. DNA of the CDR3: TGTGCCAGCAGCCTAGAGGGGGTGAACACTGAAGCTTTCTTT. Translating gives CASSLEGVNTEAFF.

This chain joins TRBV30 and TRBJ2-7; TRBD1 might be the D (6 bases). This CDR3 is built from 13 residues. Germline V CDR1 and CDR2: GTSNPN, SVGIG (reference sequence). Trimming cost V 2 bases and J 3 bases, with 11 bases left between them. The CDR3 coding sequence is TGTGCCTGGAGTATTCAGGGGAACTACGAGCAGTACTTC. Protein sequence: CAWSIQGNYEQYF.